The next 10 T cell receptor beta chains were all read from a single sample in a study of T cells after yellow fever vaccination. TCRdb analysed the 5' RACE reads with MiXCR anew, one entry per CDR3 protein. The sample shows about 300,000 distinct CDR3 sequences, under 9% of them seen only once. The material was CD4+ T cells sorted from PBMCs, obtained 5 days after the yellow fever booster vaccination. Receptors were obtained from a man aged 18-30 years who received the YFV17D yellow fever vaccine.

The chain employs TRBV4-3 and TRBJ2-7; D unclear. CDR1 is LGHNA, CDR2 YSLEER, per germline. With 3 bases removed from V and 6 bases from J, the gap between germline ends came to 12 bases. The CDR3 runs 13 residues. CDR3 sequence: CASSHSLGSEQYF. In nucleotides, the CDR3 is TGCGCCAGCAGCCACAGTCTGGGCTCCGAGCAGTACTTC.

The rearrangement links TRBV20-1 to TRBJ2-5, with 15 bases identical to TRBD2. V dropped 6 bases and J dropped 3; count of bases not matched to a gene: 8. CDR1 DFQATT and CDR2 SNEGSKA come from the germline V gene (reference sequence). This CDR3 has 16 amino acids. The chain's CDR3 is CSATGTSGGMEETQYF. CDR3 nucleotides: TGCAGTGCCACCGGGACTAGCGGGGGGATGGAAGAGACCCAGTACTTC.

V gene TRBV6-5 combines with J gene TRBJ1-5, with D perhaps TRBD1 (5 bases). V lost 3 bases to trimming and J lost 3 bases, with 9 bases between them. This CDR3 contains 14 residues. Per germline, CDR1 MNHEY and CDR2 SVGAGI. For the CDR3, the DNA is TGTGCCAGCAGTTATGGGGGGGACAATCAGCCCCAGCATTTT. It translates to CASSYGGDNQPQHF.

This clonotype has just a few counts. The chain is built from TRBV2 and TRBJ2-5, with a weak D call TRBD2 (6 bases). In germline, CDR1 is SNHLY, CDR2 FYNNEI. This CDR3 is 13 amino acids long. V dropped 8 bases and J dropped 2 bases, with 12 bases sitting between them. CDR3 DNA sequence: TGTGCCAGCGGGCGGGGATCACAAGAGACCCAGTACTTC. Translation gives CASGRGSQETQYF. Together with reference TRBV2 and TRBJ2-5, the CDR3 gives the full variable domain: EPEVTQTPSHQVTQMGQEVILRCVPISNHLYFYWYRQILGQKVEFLVSFYNNEISEKSEIFDDQFSVERPDGSNFTLKIRSTKLEDSAMYFCASGRGSQETQYFGPGTRLLVL.

This chain uses TRBV5-6 with TRBJ2-1; D not resolved. The CDR3 is 14 amino acids. Germline values: CDR1 SGHDT, CDR2 YYEEEE. Trimming removed 4 bases at V and 5 bases at J, with 13 bases between. The CDR3, as DNA: TGTGCCAGCAGCCCCCCCTGGAACGACAATGAGCAGTTCTTC. This gives the protein CASSPPWNDNEQFF.

In its sample, this clonotype was seen a few times. The CDR3 DNA reads as TGCAGCGTTGGTGGACAGACCTATGGCTACACCTTC. Its translation is CSVGGQTYGYTF. The chain joins TRBV29-1 to TRBJ1-2, with TRBD1 as a possible D gene (6 bases). In germline, CDR1 is SQVTM, CDR2 ANQGSEA. V dropped 4 bases and J dropped 4 bases, with 10 bases sitting between them. The CDR3 contains 12 residues. Variable domain in full (rest from reference TRBV29-1 and TRBJ1-2): SAVISQKPSRDICQRGTSLTIQCQVDSQVTMMFWYRQQPGQSLTLIATANQGSEATYESGFVIDKFPISRPNLTFSTLTVSNMSPEDSSIYLCSVGGQTYGYTFGSGTRLTVV.

This clonotype showed up many times. This rearrangement joins TRBV5-4 to TRBJ2-7; 11 bases are a match to TRBD1. The CDR3 covers 16 residues. Germline V lookup: CDR1 SGHNT, CDR2 YYREEE (reference sequence). Germline trimming cut 3 bases from V and 2 bases from J; bases unmatched to any gene: 7. CDR3 protein: CASSSPGQGVPYEQYF. The DNA of the CDR3 is TGTGCCAGCAGCTCGCCGGGACAGGGGGTACCCTACGAGCAGTACTTC.

This chain links TRBV12-3 or TRBV12-4 with TRBJ2-5, with a possible D match to TRBD2 (6 bases). V was trimmed by 3 bases and J by 5 bases, leaving 10 bases between them. The CDR3 is 13 amino acids. This CDR3 is CASSFMGGETQYF. CDR3 coding DNA: TGTGCCAGCAGTTTTATGGGAGGCGAGACCCAGTACTTC.

This clonotype was seen many times. The chain employs TRBV12-3 or TRBV12-4 and TRBJ2-3; D tentatively fits TRBD1 or TRBD2 (5 bases each). The CDR3 extends over 15 amino acids. Trimming cost V 6 bases and J 2 bases, with 15 bases left between them. CDR3 residues: CASSTHTGTTDTQYF. CDR3 DNA sequence: TGTGCCAGCAGCACCCATACGGGGACCACAGATACGCAGTATTTT.

This clonotype has a handful of counts. This chain joins TRBV6-2 or TRBV6-3 and TRBJ2-1; TRBD1 is a possible D gene (6 bases). Trimming removed 6 bases from V and 6 bases from J, with 15 bases in between. Germline assignment: CDR1 MNHEY and CDR2 SVGEGT. The CDR3 runs to 14 residues. The CDR3 is CASSIDRLFNEQFF. CDR3 nucleotide sequence: TGTGCCAGCAGCATCGACAGGTTATTCAATGAGCAGTTCTTC.